These T cell receptor beta chains were read from a single sample in a study of blood T cell repertoires in COVID-19. Assay used: immunoSEQ multiplex PCR; TCRdb lists only in-frame clones, some missing. The sample lists 200,000 to 250,000 clones, 85% to 90% seen once, with approximately 2.6% in the top ten. What was sequenced was peripheral blood. Receptors were obtained from a woman aged 55-69 years with acute or convalescent COVID-19. Each CDR3 is given with its conserved first and last residue. The D gene is left open where the match is weak. Only some rows state a clone size, as once, few, many or a class for expanded clones.

cdr3_aa | cdr3_nt | v_call | clone_size | d_call | j_call
CASSKAAGYPYEQYF | TGTGCCAGCAGCAAAGCAGCAGGCTACCCATACGAGCAGTACTTC | TRBV21-1 | once | NA | TRBJ2-7
CASSLELAGNFRDTQYF | TGTGCCAGCAGTTTAGAACTAGCGGGAAATTTTAGAGATACGCAGTATTTT | TRBV28 | once | TRBD2 | TRBJ2-3
CASRSSRSTTTNQPQHF | TGTGCCAGCAGAAGCTCGAGGAGTACGACCACCAATCAGCCCCAGCATTTT | TRBV27 | once | NA | TRBJ1-5
CATSGGFGSYNEQFF | TGCGCTACTAGCGGGGGGTTCGGGTCCTACAATGAGCAGTTCTTC | TRBV6-4 | NA | TRBD2 | TRBJ2-1
CASSSGRPEQFF | TGTGCCAGCAGTAGCGGGAGGCCTGAGCAGTTCTTC | TRBV28 | NA | TRBD2 | TRBJ2-1
CASRLIMNTEAFF | TGTGCCAGCAGACTGATTATGAACACTGAAGCTTTCTTT | TRBV2 | NA | NA | TRBJ1-1
CASSLEGVKNIQYF | TGTGCCAGCAGCTTAGAGGGGGTCAAAAACATTCAGTACTTC | TRBV7-9 | NA | NA | TRBJ2-4
CASSPGLASTDTQYF | TGTGCCAGCAGCCCGGGACTAGCAAGCACAGATACGCAGTATTTT | TRBV7-9 | NA | TRBD2 | TRBJ2-3
CASTPGTSVFYNEQFF | TGTGCCAGCACCCCGGGGACTAGCGTGTTTTACAATGAGCAGTTCTTC | TRBV28 | NA | TRBD2 | TRBJ2-1
CASSLAGVPTQYF | TGCGCCAGCAGCTTGGCGGGGGTCCCTACGCAGTATTTT | TRBV5-1 | NA | NA | TRBJ2-3
CASSFYRELANYGYTF | TGTGCCAGCAGCTTCTACAGGGAATTGGCTAACTATGGCTACACCTTC | TRBV3-1/TRBV3-2 | NA | NA | TRBJ1-2
CASSWTGNNSPLHF | TGTGCCAGCAGTTGGACGGGAAATAATTCACCCCTCCACTTT | TRBV11-2 | NA | NA | TRBJ1-6
CASGTRNTEAFF | TGTGCCAGTGGGACAAGGAACACTGAAGCTTTCTTT | TRBV19 | NA | NA | TRBJ1-1
CASRRGSQETQYF | TGTGCCAGCAGACGAGGTAGCCAAGAGACCCAGTACTTC | TRBV12-3/TRBV12-4 | once | NA | TRBJ2-5
CASSPRQGDTGELFF | TGTGCCAGTAGTCCTAGACAGGGGGACACCGGGGAGCTGTTTTTT | TRBV19 | NA | TRBD1 | TRBJ2-2
CASSESGSGEQFF | TGTGCCAGCAGCGAGTCAGGGTCTGGCGAGCAGTTCTTC | TRBV9 | few | NA | TRBJ2-1
CASSTGNRPNQPQHF | TGTGCCAGCAGCACAGGTAACAGGCCAAATCAGCCCCAGCATTTT | TRBV7-8 | NA | NA | TRBJ1-5
CASSLQGLGNEKLFF | TGTGCCAGCAGTTTACAGGGCTTAGGGAATGAAAAACTGTTTTTT | TRBV27 | NA | NA | TRBJ1-4
CASTRDRAYEQYF | TGCGCCAGCACCCGGGACAGAGCCTACGAGCAGTACTTC | TRBV23-1 | NA | TRBD1 | TRBJ2-7
CASSPIAGGLYEQFF | TGTGCCAGCAGTCCTATAGCGGGAGGCTTGTATGAGCAGTTCTTC | TRBV14 | NA | TRBD2 | TRBJ2-1
CASITGNAERPQTSTDTQYF | TGTGCCAGCATCACCGGCAATGCAGAGAGGCCCCAAACTAGCACAGATACGCAGTATTTT | TRBV11-3 | NA | NA | TRBJ2-3
CASSYMDRVYEQYF | TGTGCCAGCAGTTACATGGACAGGGTCTACGAGCAGTACTTC | TRBV6-2/TRBV6-3 | NA | TRBD1 | TRBJ2-7
CASSESRGPWGQYF | TGCGCCAGCAGTGAGTCAAGGGGTCCTTGGGGGCAGTATTTT | TRBV10-2 | NA | NA | TRBJ2-3
CASSPGGQEDEQYF | TGTGCCAGCAGCCCCGGAGGGCAGGAGGACGAGCAGTACTTC | TRBV5-4 | NA | NA | TRBJ2-7
CASSQGQGYGYTF | TGTGCCAGCAGCCAAGGACAGGGGTATGGCTACACCTTC | TRBV3-1/TRBV3-2 | NA | TRBD1 | TRBJ1-2
CASRATSGGSTDTQYF | TGTGCCAGCAGGGCTACTAGCGGGGGTAGCACAGATACGCAGTATTTT | TRBV28 | NA | TRBD2 | TRBJ2-3
CASSHRAGATNYEQYF | TGTGCCAGCAGCCACCGAGCGGGAGCGACAAATTACGAGCAGTACTTC | TRBV14 | NA | TRBD2 | TRBJ2-7
CASVGGGETQYF | TGTGCCAGCGTAGGGGGGGGAGAGACCCAGTACTTC | TRBV2 | NA | NA | TRBJ2-5
CASSLQGAANEKLFF | TGTGCCAGCAGTTTACAGGGGGCTGCTAATGAAAAACTGTTTTTT | TRBV6-5 | NA | TRBD1 | TRBJ1-4
CASSPYSYEQYF | TGTGCCAGCTCACCATACTCCTACGAGCAGTACTTC | TRBV18 | NA | NA | TRBJ2-7
CASSYGGNNSPLHF | TGTGCCAGCAGTTACGGGGGGAATAATTCACCCCTCCACTTT | TRBV6-6 | NA | NA | TRBJ1-6
CASSPPGSHFGTSPESEKLFF | TGTGCCAGCTCACCACCGGGCAGCCACTTCGGAACCTCCCCCGAAAGTGAAAAACTGTTTTTT | TRBV18 | once | NA | TRBJ1-4
CASSSWGQNNQPQHF | TGTGCCAGCAGCTCCTGGGGCCAAAACAATCAGCCCCAGCATTTT | TRBV7-2 | NA | NA | TRBJ1-5
CAWSSVFWRREGNTGELFF | TGTGCCTGGAGTTCCGTATTTTGGCGCAGGGAGGGGAACACCGGGGAGCTGTTTTTT | TRBV30 | NA | TRBD2 | TRBJ2-2
CASSHPPGSVAAYEQYF | TGTGCCAGCAGCCACCCGCCTGGTAGCGTAGCGGCCTACGAGCAGTACTTC | TRBV14 | NA | NA | TRBJ2-7
CASSPYGTGSESTDTQYF | TGTGCCAGCTCACCCTACGGGACAGGTTCGGAAAGCACAGATACGCAGTATTTT | TRBV18 | NA | TRBD1 | TRBJ2-3
CASSLADTQYF | TGTGCCAGCAGCCTAGCAGATACGCAGTATTTT | TRBV3-1/TRBV3-2 | NA | NA | TRBJ2-3
CASSNHGESYGYTF | TGTGCCAGCAGTAACCACGGGGAGAGCTATGGCTACACCTTC | TRBV25-1 | NA | NA | TRBJ1-2
CASSTGTGDTDTQYF | TGTGCCAGCAGCACCGGGACAGGGGACACAGATACGCAGTATTTT | TRBV7-9 | NA | TRBD1 | TRBJ2-3
CASSSPLGGSTKETQYF | TGTGCCAGCAGTTCCCCACTTGGGGGGTCAACGAAAGAGACCCAGTACTTC | TRBV28 | NA | NA | TRBJ2-5
CASRFQGAMNTEAFF | TGCGCCAGCAGGTTTCAGGGGGCGATGAACACTGAAGCTTTCTTT | TRBV5-1 | NA | TRBD1 | TRBJ1-1
CASSLSGRLYGYTF | TGTGCCAGCAGTTTAAGCGGCAGGCTGTATGGCTACACCTTC | TRBV28 | NA | NA | TRBJ1-2
CAWRIRAPGTGGANYYGYTF | TGTGCCTGGAGGATAAGAGCCCCCGGGACAGGGGGCGCAAATTACTATGGCTACACCTTC | TRBV30 | NA | TRBD1 | TRBJ1-2
CASSSGLAVAGELFF | TGTGCCAGTAGTTCGGGACTAGCGGTAGCCGGGGAGCTGTTTTTT | TRBV19 | NA | TRBD2 | TRBJ2-2
CASSIGNTEKLFF | TGTGCCAGTAGTATAGGTAACACTGAAAAACTGTTTTTT | TRBV19 | NA | NA | TRBJ1-4